What follows are 10 T cell receptor beta chains derived from one specimen sequenced in a study of beta chain features in type 1 diabetes. The study's findings and limits: All four CD4+ subsets of Type 1 diabetes patients contained TCRB CDR3s that were moderately but significantly shorter.

These TCRs' antigens remain unknown. Every isolated RNA sample was fully reverse transcribed, so sequencing captured expressed TCRB transcripts. Sequencing used immunoSEQ multiplex PCR; TCRdb keeps in-frame clones, though not all of them. The sample yields 310,000 or so clones, 15% seen once. Sequenced sample: naive CD4+ T cells from blood. These receptors were taken from a man younger than 30 with type 1 diabetes.

This chain uses TRBV4-3 with TRBJ1-6, with D maybe TRBD1 (5 bases). Between the trimmed V and J ends, which lost 0 bases and 0 bases, there was a span of 12 bases. This CDR3 spans 18 amino acids. Germline CDR1 is LGHNA and CDR2 is YSLEER. CDR3 bases: TGCGCCAGCAGCCAAGATCTTGGCGGGGGCTCCTATAATTCACCCCTCCACTTT. It yields the protein CASSQDLGGGSYNSPLHF.

The rearrangement joins TRBV30 to TRBJ2-7; the match to TRBD2 covers 9 bases. Trimming took 3 bases from V and 3 from J; bases not matched to a gene: 6. The CDR3 is 14 amino acids. Per the germline V gene, CDR1 is GTSNPN and CDR2 is SVGIG (reference sequence). CDR3: CAWSVAGVIYEQYF. The CDR3 region has the DNA TGTGCCTGGAGCGTAGCGGGAGTCATCTACGAGCAGTACTTC.

The rearrangement joins TRBV29-1 to TRBJ2-5, with D maybe TRBD1 (6 bases). CDR1 is SQVTM, CDR2 ANQGSEA, per germline. V shed 6 bases and J shed 3 bases, with 11 bases lying between them. The CDR3 runs to 12 residues. The CDR3: CSVTRTEETQYF. CDR3 DNA sequence: TGCAGCGTGACCCGGACAGAAGAGACCCAGTACTTC. The whole variable domain, filled in from reference TRBV29-1 and TRBJ2-5, reads SAVISQKPSRDICQRGTSLTIQCQVDSQVTMMFWYRQQPGQSLTLIATANQGSEATYESGFVIDKFPISRPNLTFSTLTVSNMSPEDSSIYLCSVTRTEETQYFGPGTRLLVL.

This clone was seen a few times. The chain recombines TRBV11-2 with TRBJ1-4, with TRBD1 as a possible D gene (6 bases). The CDR3 consists of 12 residues. CDR1 and CDR2 from the germline V gene are SGHAT and FQNNGV. DNA for the CDR3: TGTGCAGCTGGGGGCTTTAATGAAAAACTGTTTTTT. Amino acid sequence: CAAGGFNEKLFF.

In its sample, this clone was seen a few times. The chain carries TRBV29-1 and TRBJ2-1; D may be TRBD1 (7 bases). CDR1 SQVTM and CDR2 ANQGSEA come from the germline V gene. Trimming shortened V by 0 bases and J by 10 bases, and 19 bases separated the two germline ends. CDR3 length: 15 amino acids. As DNA, the CDR3 is TGCAGCGTTGAAGATCGGGGGACAGCGTTTCAGGAGCAGTTCTTC. Amino acid sequence: CSVEDRGTAFQEQFF.

This chain joins TRBV6-1 and TRBJ2-3, with TRBD1 as a possible D gene (5 bases). Trimming shortened V by 3 bases and J by 0 bases, and 10 bases separated the two germline ends. Germline CDR1 MNHNS, CDR2 SASEGT. The CDR3 totals 15 residues. The CDR3 DNA reads as TGTGCCAGCAGTGATGTGGGGCGCAGCACAGATACGCAGTATTTT. This codes for CASSDVGRSTDTQYF.

The chain carries TRBV11-2 and TRBJ2-1; tentatively, D is TRBD1 (6 bases). Trimming took off 4 bases at V and 0 bases at J, with 13 bases between the two ends. CDR1 and CDR2 from the germline V gene are SGHAT and FQNNGV. The CDR3 contains 16 residues. The CDR3 reads CASSSSQGSSYNEQFF. In DNA form, the CDR3 reads TGTGCCAGCAGCTCTTCACAGGGTAGCTCCTACAATGAGCAGTTCTTC. The variable domain in full, with the rest retrieved from reference TRBV11-2 and TRBJ2-1, is EAGVAQSPRYKIIEKRQSVAFWCNPISGHATLYWYQQILGQGPKLLIQFQNNGVVDDSQLPKDRFSAERLKGVDSTLKIQPAKLEDSAVYLCASSSSQGSSYNEQFFGPGTRLTVL.

This chain uses TRBV18 with TRBJ2-1; 11 nucleotides agree with TRBD1. V shed 1 base and J 2 bases; nucleotides not matched to a gene: 1. CDR1 is KGHSH, CDR2 LQKENI, per germline. CDR3 size: 16 residues. CDR3 DNA: TGTGCCAGCTCACCACGGACAGGGGGCACCTACAATGAGCAGTTCTTC. Residues: CASSPRTGGTYNEQFF.

A few counts support this clone. The chain has TRBV18 and TRBJ1-2, with 8 positions matching TRBD1. Trimming at V came to 3 bases and at J to 8 bases, leaving 11 bases not matched to a gene. The V gene's germline CDR1 is KGHSH and CDR2 LQKENI. This CDR3 spans 15 amino acids. The CDR3 region has the DNA TGTGCCAGCTCACCGAACCGGGACAGGTCTTTAGGCTACACCTTC. Amino acid sequence: CASSPNRDRSLGYTF.

V and J are TRBV5-1 and TRBJ1-2; the match to TRBD1 covers 7 bases. CDR1 is SGHRS, CDR2 YFSETQ, per germline. Losses at the gene ends were 5 bases for V and 5 bases for J; bases not matched to a gene: 9. The CDR3 loop spans 14 amino acids. The CDR3 reads CASRITDRDYGYTF. CDR3 sequence (DNA): TGCGCCAGCAGGATTACTGACAGGGATTATGGCTACACCTTC. Filled out from reference TRBV5-1 and TRBJ1-2, the complete variable domain reads KAGVTQTPRYLIKTRGQQVTLSCSPISGHRSVSWYQQTPGQGLQFLFEYFSETQRNKGNFPGRFSGRQFSNSRSEMNVSTLELGDSALYLCASRITDRDYGYTFGSGTRLTVV.